One TCR beta chain is described in this entry. Its antigen is undetermined. This table comes from immunoSEQ multiplex PCR, and its TCRdb copy is limited to in-frame clones, with some not included. In the table there are more than 100,000 clones, 90% of which are singletons. The sample is drawn from a study of OX40 agonist ivuxolimab in advanced cancers. In the study overall: Patients were given ivuxolimab, an antibody that agonizes OX40 (CD134). Study observations and caveats: The study observed clonal expansion of CD4+ and CD8+ blood T cells by week 6 at 0.1 to 3.0 mg/kg.

Collection of blood occurred at baseline, at cycle 4 day 1, and at cycle 7 day 1. Germline lookup yields CDR1 SGHTA and CDR2 FQGNSA. V was cut by 5 bases and J by 2 bases, with 16 bases left in between. The CDR3 totals 15 residues. The sequence came from an adult with an advanced solid tumor such as melanoma, head and neck, liver or kidney cancer. This sequence joins TRBV7-2 and TRBJ2-7; D might be TRBD2 (6 bases). The sample in question was CD4+ or CD8+ T cells sorted from blood, obtained in a trial of the OX40 agonist ivuxolimab. CDR3 region: CASSASGGAPYEQYF. In nucleotides, the CDR3 is TGTGCCAGCAGCGCAAGCGGCGGGGCGCCCTACGAGCAGTACTTC.